This TCR beta chain was captured by sequencing in a study of blood T cell repertoires in COVID-19. Background on the study: Nucleic acid was either cDNA or gDNA, and it came from T cells, B-cell-depleted T cells, or PBMCs.

Study processing details: Amplified reference gene primers provided the basis for estimating nucleated cell counts. TCRdb's table, derived via immunoSEQ multiplex PCR, lists solely in-frame clones and lacks some. The V and J calls and the clone size are those of that table, but D and trimming were determined from the DNA. Here the sample spans fewer than 80,000 clones, around 67% being singletons. In germline, CDR1 is SGHAT, CDR2 FQNNGV. The CDR3 has 14 amino acids. Deletions cut 4 bases from V and 2 bases from J, with 9 bases between. This clone was counted only a few times. The TCR originated in a man aged 60 to 75 with acute or convalescent COVID-19. The V gene is TRBV11-2, the J gene TRBJ2-1; weak D call: TRBD2 (5 bases). Material for sequencing was peripheral blood. CDR3 nucleotides: TGTGCCAGCAGCTACGCCGGGGCCTACAATGAGCAGTTCTTC. Protein product: CASSYAGAYNEQFF. The whole variable domain, remainder taken from reference TRBV11-2 and TRBJ2-1, is EAGVAQSPRYKIIEKRQSVAFWCNPISGHATLYWYQQILGQGPKLLIQFQNNGVVDDSQLPKDRFSAERLKGVDSTLKIQPAKLEDSAVYLCASSYAGAYNEQFFGPGTRLTVL.